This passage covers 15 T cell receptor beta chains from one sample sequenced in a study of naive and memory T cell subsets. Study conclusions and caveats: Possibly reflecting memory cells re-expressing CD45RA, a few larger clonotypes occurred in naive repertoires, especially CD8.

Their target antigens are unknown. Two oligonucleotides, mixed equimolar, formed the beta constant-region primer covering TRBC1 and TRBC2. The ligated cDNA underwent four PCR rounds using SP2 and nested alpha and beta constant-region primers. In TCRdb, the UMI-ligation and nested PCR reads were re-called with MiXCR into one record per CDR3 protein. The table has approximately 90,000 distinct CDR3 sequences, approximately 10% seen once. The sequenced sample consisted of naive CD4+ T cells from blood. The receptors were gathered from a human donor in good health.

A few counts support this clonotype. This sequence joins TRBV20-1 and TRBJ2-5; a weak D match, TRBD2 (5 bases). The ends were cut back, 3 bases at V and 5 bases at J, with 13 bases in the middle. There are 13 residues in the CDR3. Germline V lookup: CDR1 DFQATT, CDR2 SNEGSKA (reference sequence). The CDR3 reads CSASRGLGETQYF. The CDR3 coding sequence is TGCAGTGCTAGCCGGGGTCTCGGGGAGACCCAGTACTTC.

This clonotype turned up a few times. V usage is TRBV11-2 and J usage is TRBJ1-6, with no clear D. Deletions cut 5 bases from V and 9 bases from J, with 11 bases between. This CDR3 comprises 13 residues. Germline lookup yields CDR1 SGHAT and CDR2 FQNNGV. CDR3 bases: TGTGCCAGCAGCCCGGACCTGAGTTCACCCCTCCACTTT. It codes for CASSPDLSSPLHF.

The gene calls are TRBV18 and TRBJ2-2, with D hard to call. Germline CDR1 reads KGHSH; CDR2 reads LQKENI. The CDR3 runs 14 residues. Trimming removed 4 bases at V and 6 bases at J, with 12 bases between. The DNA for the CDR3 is TGTGCCAGCTCACAAGCGAGTGGTGCCGGGGAGCTGTTTTTT. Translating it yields CASSQASGAGELFF.

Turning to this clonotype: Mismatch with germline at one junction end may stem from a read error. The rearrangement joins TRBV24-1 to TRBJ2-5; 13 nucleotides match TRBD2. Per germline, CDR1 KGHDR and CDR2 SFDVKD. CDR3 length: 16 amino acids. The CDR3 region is CATSLRTSGSQETKYF. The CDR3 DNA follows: TGTGCCACCAGCTTAAGGACTAGCGGGAGCCAAGAGACCAAGTACTTC.

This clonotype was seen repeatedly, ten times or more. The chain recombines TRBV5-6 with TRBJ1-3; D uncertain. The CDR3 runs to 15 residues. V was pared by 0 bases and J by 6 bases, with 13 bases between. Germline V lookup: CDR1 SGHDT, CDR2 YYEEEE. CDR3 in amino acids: CASSLVAPSENTIYF. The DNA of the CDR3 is TGTGCCAGCAGCTTGGTCGCACCTTCGGAAAACACCATATATTTT.

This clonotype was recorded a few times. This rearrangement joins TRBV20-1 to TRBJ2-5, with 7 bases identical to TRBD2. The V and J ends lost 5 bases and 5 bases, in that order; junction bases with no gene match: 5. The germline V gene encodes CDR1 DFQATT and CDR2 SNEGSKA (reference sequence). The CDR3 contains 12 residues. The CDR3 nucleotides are TGCAGTGCTGGGGCGGGAGACGAGACCCAGTACTTC. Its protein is CSAGAGDETQYF.

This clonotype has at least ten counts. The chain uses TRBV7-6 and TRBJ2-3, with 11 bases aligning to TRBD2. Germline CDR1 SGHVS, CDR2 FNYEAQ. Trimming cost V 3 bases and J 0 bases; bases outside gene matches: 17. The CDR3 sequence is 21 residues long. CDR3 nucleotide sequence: TGTGCCAGCAGCTTCTGGTGGTTAGCGGGAGGGAGAGGGAAGAGCACAGATACGCAGTATTTT. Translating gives CASSFWWLAGGRGKSTDTQYF.

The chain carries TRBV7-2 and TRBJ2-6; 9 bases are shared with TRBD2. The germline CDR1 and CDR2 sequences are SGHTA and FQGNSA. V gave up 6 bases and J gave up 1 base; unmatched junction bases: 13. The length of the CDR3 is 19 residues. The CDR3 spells CASRQILIAGESGANVLTF. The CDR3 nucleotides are TGTGCCAGCAGACAGATCTTAATAGCGGGGGAGTCTGGGGCCAACGTCCTGACTTTC.

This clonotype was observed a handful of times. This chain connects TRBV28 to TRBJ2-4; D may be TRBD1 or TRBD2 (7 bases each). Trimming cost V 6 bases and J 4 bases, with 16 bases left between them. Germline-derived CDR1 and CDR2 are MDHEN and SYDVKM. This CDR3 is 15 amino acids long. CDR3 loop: CASRQQGGRKNIQYF. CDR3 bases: TGTGCCAGCAGGCAGCAGGGGGGGAGGAAAAACATTCAGTACTTC.

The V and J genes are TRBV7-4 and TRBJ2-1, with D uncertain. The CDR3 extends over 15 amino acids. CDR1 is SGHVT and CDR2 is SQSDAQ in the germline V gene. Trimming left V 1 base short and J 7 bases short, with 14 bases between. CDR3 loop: CASSLVPTLGNEQFF. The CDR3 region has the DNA TGTGCCAGCAGCTTAGTACCCACTTTAGGGAATGAGCAGTTCTTC.

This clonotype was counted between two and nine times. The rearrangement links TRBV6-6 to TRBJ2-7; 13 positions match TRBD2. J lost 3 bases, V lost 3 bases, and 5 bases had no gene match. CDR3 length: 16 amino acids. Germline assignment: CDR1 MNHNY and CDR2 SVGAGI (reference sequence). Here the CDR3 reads CASSYPGLAGSYEQYF. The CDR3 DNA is TGTGCCAGCAGTTATCCGGGACTAGCGGGAAGCTACGAGCAGTACTTC.

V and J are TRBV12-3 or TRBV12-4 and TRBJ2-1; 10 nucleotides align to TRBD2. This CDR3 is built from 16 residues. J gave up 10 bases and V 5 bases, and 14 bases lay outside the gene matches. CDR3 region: CASSPRAGGPTAEQFF. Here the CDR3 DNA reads TGTGCCAGCAGTCCCAGAGCGGGAGGGCCGACGGCCGAGCAGTTCTTC.

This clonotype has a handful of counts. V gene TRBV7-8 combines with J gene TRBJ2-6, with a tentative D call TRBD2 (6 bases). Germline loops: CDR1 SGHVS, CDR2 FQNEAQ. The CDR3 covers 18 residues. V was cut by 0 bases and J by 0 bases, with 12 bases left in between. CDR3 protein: CASSLASGPYSGANVLTF. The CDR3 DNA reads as TGTGCCAGCAGCTTAGCGAGCGGGCCTTACTCTGGGGCCAACGTCCTGACTTTC.

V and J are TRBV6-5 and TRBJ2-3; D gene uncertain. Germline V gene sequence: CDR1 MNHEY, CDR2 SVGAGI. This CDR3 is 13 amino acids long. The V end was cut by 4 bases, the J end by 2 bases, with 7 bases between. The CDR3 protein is CASSFYDTDTQYF. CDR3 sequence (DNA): TGTGCCAGCAGTTTTTACGACACAGATACGCAGTATTTT.

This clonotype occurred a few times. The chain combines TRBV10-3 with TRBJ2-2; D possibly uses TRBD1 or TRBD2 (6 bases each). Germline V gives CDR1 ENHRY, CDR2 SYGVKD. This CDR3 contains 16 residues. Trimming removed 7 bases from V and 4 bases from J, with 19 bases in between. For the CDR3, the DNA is TGTGCCATCAAGGATGAGGGGGGCTCCTTCACCGGGGAGCTGTTTTTT. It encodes CAIKDEGGSFTGELFF.